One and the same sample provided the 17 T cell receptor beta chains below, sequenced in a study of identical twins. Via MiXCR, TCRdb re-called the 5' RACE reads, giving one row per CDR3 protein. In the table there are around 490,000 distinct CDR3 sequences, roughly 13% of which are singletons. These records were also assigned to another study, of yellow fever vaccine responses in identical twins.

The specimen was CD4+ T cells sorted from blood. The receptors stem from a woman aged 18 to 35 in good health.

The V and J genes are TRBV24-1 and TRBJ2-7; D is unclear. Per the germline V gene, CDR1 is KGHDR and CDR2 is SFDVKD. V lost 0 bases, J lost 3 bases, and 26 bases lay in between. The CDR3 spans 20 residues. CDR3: CATSDLHISVLRAVFYEQYF. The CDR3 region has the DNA TGTGCCACCAGTGATTTGCATATTAGTGTATTGCGTGCTGTATTCTACGAGCAGTACTTC.

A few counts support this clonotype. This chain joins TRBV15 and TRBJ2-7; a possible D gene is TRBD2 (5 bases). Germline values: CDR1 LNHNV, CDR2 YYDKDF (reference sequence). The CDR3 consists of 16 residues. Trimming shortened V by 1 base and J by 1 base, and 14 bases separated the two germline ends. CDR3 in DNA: TGTGCCACCAGCAGAGGTGGAGGTTGGGCGTCCTACGAGCAGTACTTC. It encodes CATSRGGGWASYEQYF.

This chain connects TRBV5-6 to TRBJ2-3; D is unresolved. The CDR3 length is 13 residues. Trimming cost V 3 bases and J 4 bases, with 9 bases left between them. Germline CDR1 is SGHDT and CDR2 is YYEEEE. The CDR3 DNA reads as TGTGCCAGCAGCTGGACCATACCAGATACGCAGTATTTT. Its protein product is CASSWTIPDTQYF.

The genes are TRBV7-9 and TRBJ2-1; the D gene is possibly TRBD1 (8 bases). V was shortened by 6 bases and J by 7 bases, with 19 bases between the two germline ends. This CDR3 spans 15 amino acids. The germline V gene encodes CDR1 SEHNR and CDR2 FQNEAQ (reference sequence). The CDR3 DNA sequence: TGTGCCAGCAGTAAACAGGGGGGGTTGTTAAATGAGCAGTTCTTC. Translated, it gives CASSKQGGLLNEQFF.

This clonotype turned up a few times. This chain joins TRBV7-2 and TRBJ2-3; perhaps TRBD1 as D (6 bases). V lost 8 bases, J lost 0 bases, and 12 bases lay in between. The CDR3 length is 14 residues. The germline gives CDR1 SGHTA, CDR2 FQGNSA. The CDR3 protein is CASSRTVSTDTQYF. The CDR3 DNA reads TGTGCCAGCTCTAGGACAGTTAGCACAGATACGCAGTATTTT.

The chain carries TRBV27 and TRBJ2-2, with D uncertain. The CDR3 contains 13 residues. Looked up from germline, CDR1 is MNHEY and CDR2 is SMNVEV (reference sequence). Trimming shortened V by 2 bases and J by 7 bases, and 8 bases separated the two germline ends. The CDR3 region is CASSLGSNGELFF. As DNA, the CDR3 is TGTGCCAGCAGTTTAGGATCAAACGGGGAGCTGTTTTTT.

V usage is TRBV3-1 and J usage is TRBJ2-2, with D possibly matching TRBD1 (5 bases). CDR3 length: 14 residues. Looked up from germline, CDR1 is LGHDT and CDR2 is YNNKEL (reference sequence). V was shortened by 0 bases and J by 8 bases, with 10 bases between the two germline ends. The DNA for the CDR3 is TGTGCCAGCAGCCAAGACAGGGTTGGAGGGGAGCTGTTTTTT. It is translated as CASSQDRVGGELFF.

CDR3 coding DNA: TGTGCCAGCAAGAGAGGTGGAGGTGCCAAAAACATTCAGTACTTC. It specifies CASKRGGGAKNIQYF. This rearrangement joins TRBV28 to TRBJ2-4; possibly TRBD2 for D (5 bases). The CDR3 loop spans 15 amino acids. The V and J ends lost 7 bases and 1 base respectively, with 14 bases between them. Germline-derived CDR1 and CDR2 are MDHEN and SYDVKM.

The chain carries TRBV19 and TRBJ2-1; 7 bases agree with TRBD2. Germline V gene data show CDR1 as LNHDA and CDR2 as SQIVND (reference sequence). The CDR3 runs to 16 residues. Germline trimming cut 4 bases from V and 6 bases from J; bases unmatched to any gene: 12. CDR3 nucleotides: TGTGCCAGTAGTACCCGGGGAGGGCAGTATATCAATGAGCAGTTCTTC. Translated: CASSTRGGQYINEQFF.

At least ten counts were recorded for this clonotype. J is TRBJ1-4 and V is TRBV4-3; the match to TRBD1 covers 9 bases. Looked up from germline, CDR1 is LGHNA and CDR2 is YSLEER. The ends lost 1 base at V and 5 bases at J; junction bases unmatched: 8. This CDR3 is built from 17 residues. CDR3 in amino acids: CASSQVTGGRGNEKLFF. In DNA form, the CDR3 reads TGCGCCAGCAGCCAAGTAACAGGGGGCAGAGGAAATGAAAAACTGTTTTTT.

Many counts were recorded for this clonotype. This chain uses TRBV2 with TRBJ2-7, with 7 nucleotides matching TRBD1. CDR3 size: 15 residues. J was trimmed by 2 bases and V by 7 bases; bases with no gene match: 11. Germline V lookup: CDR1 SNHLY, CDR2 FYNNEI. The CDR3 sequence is CASTSMRDSPYEQYF. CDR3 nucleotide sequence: TGTGCCAGCACCTCAATGAGGGACAGCCCCTACGAGCAGTACTTC.

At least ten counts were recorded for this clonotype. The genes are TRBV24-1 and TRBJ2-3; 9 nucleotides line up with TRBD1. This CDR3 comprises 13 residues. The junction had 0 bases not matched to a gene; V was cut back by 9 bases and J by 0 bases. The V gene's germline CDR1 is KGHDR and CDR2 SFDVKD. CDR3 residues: CATGQGSTDTQYF. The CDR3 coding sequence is TGTGCCACCGGACAGGGGAGCACAGATACGCAGTATTTT.

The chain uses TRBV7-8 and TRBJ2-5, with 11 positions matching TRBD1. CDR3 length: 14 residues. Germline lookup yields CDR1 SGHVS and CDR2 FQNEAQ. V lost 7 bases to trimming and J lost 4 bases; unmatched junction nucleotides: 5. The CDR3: CASIPGTGGETQYF. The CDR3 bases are TGTGCCAGCATCCCCGGGACAGGGGGAGAGACCCAGTACTTC.

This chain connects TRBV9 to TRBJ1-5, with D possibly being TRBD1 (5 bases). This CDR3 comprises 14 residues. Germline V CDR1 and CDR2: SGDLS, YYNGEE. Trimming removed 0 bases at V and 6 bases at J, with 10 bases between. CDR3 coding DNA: TGTGCCAGCAGCGTAGGCGGGGGGGGTCAGCCCCAGCATTTT. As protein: CASSVGGGGQPQHF.

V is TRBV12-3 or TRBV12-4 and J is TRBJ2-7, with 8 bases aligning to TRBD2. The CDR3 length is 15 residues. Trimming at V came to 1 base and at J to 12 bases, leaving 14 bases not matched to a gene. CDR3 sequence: CASSLGISGTSERYF. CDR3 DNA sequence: TGTGCCAGCAGTTTAGGGATTAGCGGGACCTCCGAACGGTACTTC.

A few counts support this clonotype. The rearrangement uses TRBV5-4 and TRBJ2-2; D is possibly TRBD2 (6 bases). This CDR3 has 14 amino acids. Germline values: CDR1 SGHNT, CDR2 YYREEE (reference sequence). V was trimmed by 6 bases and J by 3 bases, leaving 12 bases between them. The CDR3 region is CASTAGGYTGELFF. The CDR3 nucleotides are TGTGCCAGCACCGCAGGAGGGTACACCGGGGAGCTGTTTTTT.

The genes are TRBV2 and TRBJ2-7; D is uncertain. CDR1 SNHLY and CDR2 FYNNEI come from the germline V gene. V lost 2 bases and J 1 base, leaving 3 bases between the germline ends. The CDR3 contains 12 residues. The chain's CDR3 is CASSEWSYEQYF. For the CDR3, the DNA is TGTGCCAGCAGTGAATGGTCCTACGAGCAGTACTTC.